The rows below give T cell receptor beta chains drawn from one sample of a study of CD8 T cells in ankylosing spondylitis. TCRdb redid the calling of the 5' RACE reads with MiXCR, one entry per CDR3 protein. The sample includes under 950,000 distinct CDR3 sequences, around a fifth of them seen just once. Sample: blood, either unsorted or a sorted T cell fraction (not recorded which). All receptors come from a male donor with ankylosing spondylitis. The CDR3 runs from the conserved cysteine through the conserved F or W. D genes are given only for firm matches. Clone size, where shown, is once, few, many, or a class for clones that have expanded.

clone_size	v_call	d_call	j_call	cdr3_nt	cdr3_aa
few	TRBV29-1	.	TRBJ2-1	TGCAGCGTTCTACTTGAAGCCTACAATGAGCAGTTCTTC	CSVLLEAYNEQFF
few	TRBV29-1	.	TRBJ2-5	TGCAGCGTTGAAGTTCTGAAAGAGACCCAGTACTTC	CSVEVLKETQYF
.	TRBV28	.	TRBJ2-1	TGTGCCAGCAGCTACCCCGGGACACCTTACAATGAGCAGTTCTTC	CASSYPGTPYNEQFF
few	TRBV24-1	.	TRBJ2-3	TGTGCCACCTCGAAAATCGGGGGGCGCTCGGATACGCAGTATTTT	CATSKIGGRSDTQYF
.	TRBV11-2	.	TRBJ1-1	TGTGCCAGCAGCCCCTTCACAGGGAACACTGAAGCTTTCTTT	CASSPFTGNTEAFF
few	TRBV4-2	.	TRBJ2-3	TGTGCCAGCAGCATCAGTCGTCCGGCAGATACGCAGTATTTT	CASSISRPADTQYF
.	TRBV4-1	.	TRBJ2-7	TGCGCCAGCAGCATAGGGGCAGGGCACGAGCAGTACTTC	CASSIGAGHEQYF
.	TRBV20-1	.	TRBJ1-1	TGCAGTGCTAGAGCACCCGGGACCCCTGGGACTGAAGCTTTCTTT	CSARAPGTPGTEAFF
.	TRBV12-3/TRBV12-4	.	TRBJ2-2	TGTGCCAGCAGTTTTGGGCTAGGGGTAACCGGGGAGCTGTTTTTT	CASSFGLGVTGELFF
.	TRBV12-3/TRBV12-4	TRBD1	TRBJ1-2	TGTGCCAGCAGAACTACAGGGGAACGGGGCTATGGCTACACCTTC	CASRTTGERGYGYTF
.	TRBV29-1	TRBD2	TRBJ2-3	TGCAGCGTTGACCAGCGGGGGGGTGGCACAGATACGCAGTATTTT	CSVDQRGGGTDTQYF
.	TRBV3-1	.	TRBJ2-3	TGTGCCTGCAGCTCCCCCGCTGGGGGGGCCGCTTTTGCAGATACGCAGTATTTT	CACSSPAGGAAFADTQYF
many	TRBV9	.	TRBJ1-6	TGTGCCAGCAGCCCGCGACAGCAAGATAATTCACCCCTCCACTTT	CASSPRQQDNSPLHF
few	TRBV9	.	TRBJ2-3	TGTGCCAGCAGCGTAGAGGGGGTCCTGGACGATACGCAGTATTTT	CASSVEGVLDDTQYF
few	TRBV6-1	TRBD1	TRBJ2-2	TGTGCCAGCAGCCGAGACGGACAGGGGAGATCCGGGGAGCTGTTTTTT	CASSRDGQGRSGELFF
.	TRBV28	.	TRBJ2-2	TGTGCCAGCAGTTTATTCCCAAGCGCGAACACCGGGGAGCTGTTTTTT	CASSLFPSANTGELFF
.	TRBV6-1	TRBD1	TRBJ2-1	TGTGCCAGCAGTGGATCAGTCGGGACAGGGAGCAATGAGCAGTTCTTC	CASSGSVGTGSNEQFF
.	TRBV7-9	.	TRBJ1-1	TGTGCCAGCAGCCGGGGGGAGAGTGAAGCTTTCTTT	CASSRGESEAFF
.	TRBV16	.	TRBJ2-1	TGTGCCAGCAGCCATAGGGCTATCTCCTACAATGAGCAGTTCTTC	CASSHRAISYNEQFF
many	TRBV28	.	TRBJ2-3	TGTGCCAGCAGTTATATTAGGAACAGGGCTTTCACAGATACGCAGTATTTT	CASSYIRNRAFTDTQYF
few	TRBV5-1	TRBD2	TRBJ2-7	TGCGCCAGCAGCTGGACGGGGGGAAGCTCCTACGAGCAGTACTTC	CASSWTGGSSYEQYF
.	TRBV25-1	.	TRBJ2-6	TGTGCCAGCGGAAAGGTGGGCCTCGCCGGGGCCAACGTCCTGACTTTC	CASGKVGLAGANVLTF
.	TRBV27	.	TRBJ1-4	TGTGCCAGCAGCCCACGTTGGTCTAATGAAAAACTGTTTTTT	CASSPRWSNEKLFF
.	TRBV4-3	.	TRBJ2-1	TGCGCCAGCAGCCACAGGATTTACAATGAGCAGTTCTTC	CASSHRIYNEQFF
.	TRBV4-2	.	TRBJ1-2	TGTGCCAGCAGCCCCGCATGGGGGGCTAACTATGGCTACACCTTC	CASSPAWGANYGYTF
few	TRBV29-1	.	TRBJ1-2	TGCAGCGTTGAAGACAGGGTAGAAATCTATGGCTACACCTTC	CSVEDRVEIYGYTF
.	TRBV21-1	.	TRBJ2-7	TGTGCCAGCAGCAAAGATAGGTCGGCCAGGGTGCGGTCCTACGAGCAGTACTTC	CASSKDRSARVRSYEQYF
few	TRBV3-1	.	TRBJ2-7	TGTGCCAGCAGCCCAAGCACCCGAGGCGAGCAGTACTTC	CASSPSTRGEQYF
few	TRBV28	TRBD1	TRBJ2-1	TGTGCCAGCAGTTCCGCCGGGACAGGGGTGGTCGATGAGCAGTTCTTC	CASSSAGTGVVDEQFF
.	TRBV12-3/TRBV12-4	TRBD2	TRBJ2-7	TGTGCCAGCCGGAGGGTGGCGGGACTAGTATTCTACGAGCAGTACTTC	CASRRVAGLVFYEQYF
few	TRBV11-2	TRBD1	TRBJ1-3	TGTGCCAGCAGCTCGGGACAGGGGGGAGACACCATATATTTT	CASSSGQGGDTIYF
.	TRBV11-2	TRBD1	TRBJ2-5	TGTGCCAGCAGCATAGGACAGGCCTTCCAAGAGACCCAGTACTTC	CASSIGQAFQETQYF
.	TRBV19	.	TRBJ2-3	TGTGCCAGTAAGATAGCAGACAGAGGAGATACGCAGTATTTT	CASKIADRGDTQYF
.	TRBV10-3	.	TRBJ2-7	TGTGCCACGACGGCGGAATCCTACGAGCAGTACTTC	CATTAESYEQYF
few	TRBV12-3/TRBV12-4	TRBD1	TRBJ1-1	TGTGCCAGCAGTTTAGCCGATCAGGGGGGGCTCACTGAAGCTTTCTTT	CASSLADQGGLTEAFF
.	TRBV4-3	TRBD2	TRBJ2-1	TGCGCCAGCAGCCAAGATGGAGCGGGAGATATCTACAATGAGCAGTTCTTC	CASSQDGAGDIYNEQFF
.	TRBV6-1	.	TRBJ1-1	TGTGCCAGCAGTGAAATGGCGGGGCAGATGAACACTGAAGCTTTCTTT	CASSEMAGQMNTEAFF
.	TRBV2	.	TRBJ2-7	TGTGCCAGCAGTGAATGGGGATACGAGCAGTACTTC	CASSEWGYEQYF
few	TRBV5-1	.	TRBJ2-2	TGCGCCAGCGAGGGTCGCCTGAACACCGGGGAGCTGTTTTTT	CASEGRLNTGELFF
.	TRBV20-1	TRBD2	TRBJ2-5	TGCAGTGCTATCGGTCCGACTAGCGGGGCAACGGAGACCCAGTACTTC	CSAIGPTSGATETQYF
.	TRBV7-3	TRBD2	TRBJ2-3	TGTGCCAGCAGCTACACTAGCGGGAGTCGCCCAGATACGCAGTATTTT	CASSYTSGSRPDTQYF
.	TRBV28	.	TRBJ2-1	TGTGCCAGCAGCTCCCCGGGGGCCAAGGGGAATGAGCAGTTCTTC	CASSSPGAKGNEQFF
.	TRBV7-8	.	TRBJ2-1	TGTGCCAGCGTGGAACAGAGCTCCTACAATGAGCAGTTCTTC	CASVEQSSYNEQFF